Following are 9 T cell receptor beta chains from one sample sequenced in a study of Ad26.COV2.S vaccination and SARS-CoV-2 variants listed by TCRdb under 2021. The method was the immunoSEQ multiplex PCR assay. TCRdb re-hosts the immuneACCESS table, in-frame sequences only. Its copies lack some clones; in the studies checked, an unresolved V gene accounts for under half of them, and the cause for the rest is not known. The sample yields approximately 350,000 clones; roughly 85% were counted once. The ten largest clones capture approximately 7% of the sample. The treatment or condition label corresponds to: some 20 received Ad26.COV2.S at low or high dose, single or two shots; 5 received placebo; per-sample allocation not given. Repertoires of vaccine and placebo recipients were sequenced from samples collected on day 63 after the first injection. Material: peripheral blood, obtained in a trial of Ad26.COV2.S vaccine versus placebo. The source is a person aged 18-65 years who received the Ad26.COV2.S COVID-19 vaccine or a placebo.

The gene calls are TRBV18 and TRBJ2-2, with TRBD1 matching over 9 bases. Germline V gene sequence: CDR1 KGHSH, CDR2 LQKENI. The CDR3 runs 15 residues. V trimming: 6 bases; J trimming: 6 bases; junction bases outside the gene matches: 8. The CDR3 DNA sequence: TGTGCCAGCTCTCGCGGGACAGGGCGTGCCGGGGAGCTGTTTTTT. Protein sequence: CASSRGTGRAGELFF.

This sequence joins TRBV3-1 (or the pseudogene TRBV3-2) and TRBJ2-2; D gene ambiguous. The germline V and J ends were trimmed by 2 bases and 3 bases, with 13 bases remaining between them. Germline loops: CDR1 LGHDT, CDR2 YNNKEL (reference sequence). The length of the CDR3 is 16 residues. The CDR3 sequence is CASSQRWALDTGELFF. CDR3 DNA: TGTGCCAGCAGCCAACGGTGGGCCTTGGACACCGGGGAGCTGTTTTTT.

The chain links TRBV11-2 to TRBJ2-5; D is perhaps TRBD2 (5 bases). Per the germline V gene, CDR1 is SGHAT and CDR2 is FQNNGV. Trimming left V 0 bases short and J 1 base short, with 12 bases between. The CDR3 spans 16 residues. CDR3 sequence reads: CASSLDLLVSQETQYF. As DNA, the CDR3 is TGTGCCAGCAGCTTAGACCTACTAGTGAGCCAAGAGACCCAGTACTTC.

The chain has TRBV5-1 and TRBJ2-6; D is ambiguous. Trimming took 0 bases from V and 0 from J, leaving 7 bases between them. Looked up from germline, CDR1 is SGHRS and CDR2 is YFSETQ. The CDR3 totals 16 residues. The CDR3 spells CASSLGVLSGANVLTF. CDR3 sequence (DNA): TGCGCCAGCAGCTTGGGGGTCCTCTCTGGGGCCAACGTCCTGACTTTC.

This clone appeared a single time. V and J are TRBV7-2 and TRBJ2-2, with D perhaps matching TRBD2 (6 bases). This CDR3 has 17 amino acids. Deletions cut 5 bases from V and 5 bases from J, with 21 bases between. Germline CDR1 reads SGHTA; CDR2 reads FQGNSA. In DNA, the CDR3 is TGTGCCAGCAGCCCGCATTCGGCCAGGAGGGTAACCGGGGAGCTGTTTTTT. Amino acid sequence: CASSPHSARRVTGELFF.

The J gene is TRBJ1-1, the V gene TRBV29-1; D unresolved. Germline lookup yields CDR1 SQVTM and CDR2 ANQGSEA. V lost 5 bases, J lost 4 bases, and 20 bases lay in between. This CDR3 region has 15 residues. In DNA, the CDR3 is TGCAGCGTTTTTAAATGGGGAAGCGGAAGCACTGAAGCTTTCTTT. This translates into CSVFKWGSGSTEAFF.

This clone was recorded at least ten times. The chain uses TRBV5-6 and TRBJ1-1, with D perhaps TRBD1 (5 bases). The CDR3 loop spans 16 amino acids. Germline V gene data show CDR1 as SGHDT and CDR2 as YYEEEE. Deletions cut 1 base from V and 3 bases from J, with 16 bases between. CDR3 nucleotides: TGTGCCAGCAGCTTGTTGACTCCGTGGGACGACACTGAAGCTTTCTTT. This encodes CASSLLTPWDDTEAFF.

V usage is TRBV7-3 and J usage is TRBJ2-2; D not resolved. Germline assignment: CDR1 SGHTA and CDR2 FQGTGA. Trimming removed 5 bases at V and 5 bases at J, with 12 bases between. This CDR3 has 14 residues. CDR3 coding DNA: TGTGCCAGCAGCCTCGACCCCACGACCGGGGAGCTGTTTTTT. This codes for CASSLDPTTGELFF.

This sequence joins TRBV9 and TRBJ2-1; the match to TRBD2 covers 8 bases. There are 16 residues in the CDR3. V gave up 4 bases and J gave up 6 bases; unmatched junction bases: 12. Germline V gives CDR1 SGDLS, CDR2 YYNGEE. The CDR3 DNA reads as TGTGCCAGCAGCCCCGGGGGGCTAGCGGGCCGCAATGAGCAGTTCTTC. Amino acids: CASSPGGLAGRNEQFF.